The clone carrying this T cell receptor beta chain was picked up many times. Other autoimmune diseases, uncontrolled infections, pregnancy or lactation ruled patients out of participation. The data originate from a study of Graves' ophthalmopathy and Graves' hyperthyroidism. The junction had 3 bases not matched to a gene; V was cut back by 3 bases and J by 4 bases. This CDR3 has 15 residues. Germline CDR1 and CDR2: KGHSH and LQKENI. For repertoire sequencing, the TCR beta CDR3 regions were amplified from RNA transcripts. The authors performed first-round RT-PCR with HTBI primers and then a second-round multiplex PCR. TCRdb itself ran the multiplex PCR reads through MiXCR, one entry per CDR3 protein. The data show approximately 410,000 distinct CDR3 sequences, approximately 15% seen once.

The chain employs TRBV18 and TRBJ2-4; 10 bases match TRBD1. The sample taken for sequencing was peripheral blood. The TCR sequence derives from a woman in her late teens or twenties with stable Graves' hyperthyroidism. In nucleotides, the CDR3 is TGTGCCAGCTCACCGGCGGGACAGGGGAAAAACATTCAGTACTTC. Its translation: CASSPAGQGKNIQYF.